The clone carrying this T cell receptor beta chain was detected a few times. The record originates from a study of blood T cells in healthy people across ages. CDR1 is ENHRY and CDR2 is SYGVKD in the germline V gene. J was trimmed by 2 bases and V by 0 bases; bases with no gene match: 4. The CDR3 is made up of 16 amino acids. Primed by a sample-barcoded 5' primer and a J-beta primer mix, a second PCR proceeded for about 7 to 11 cycles. TCRdb re-derived calls from the 5' RACE reads in MiXCR, one entry per CDR3 protein. The top ten hold less than 9.5% of the sample, which has 1.5 million to 2 million distinct CDR3 sequences, 28% seen once.

This sequence originates from a woman in her twenties or thirties in good health. What was sequenced was blood. J is TRBJ2-7 and V is TRBV10-3; 10 bases are shared with TRBD2. The CDR3 protein is CAISESIGTSAYEQYF. The CDR3, as DNA: TGTGCCATCAGTGAGTCCATTGGGACTAGCGCCTACGAGCAGTACTTC.